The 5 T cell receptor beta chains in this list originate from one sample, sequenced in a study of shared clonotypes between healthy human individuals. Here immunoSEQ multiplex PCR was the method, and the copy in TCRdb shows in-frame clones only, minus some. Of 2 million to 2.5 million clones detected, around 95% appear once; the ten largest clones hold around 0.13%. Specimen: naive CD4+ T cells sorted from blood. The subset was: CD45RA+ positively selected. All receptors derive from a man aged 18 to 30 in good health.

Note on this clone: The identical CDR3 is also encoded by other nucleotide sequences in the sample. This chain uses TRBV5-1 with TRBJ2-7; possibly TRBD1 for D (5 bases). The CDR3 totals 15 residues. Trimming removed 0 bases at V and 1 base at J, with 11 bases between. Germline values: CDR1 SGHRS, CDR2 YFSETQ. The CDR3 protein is CASSLAAGSSYEQYF. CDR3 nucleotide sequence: TGCGCCAGCAGCTTGGCAGCAGGGTCTTCCTACGAGCAGTACTTC. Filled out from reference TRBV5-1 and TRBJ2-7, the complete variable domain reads KAGVTQTPRYLIKTRGQQVTLSCSPISGHRSVSWYQQTPGQGLQFLFEYFSETQRNKGNFPGRFSGRQFSNSRSEMNVSTLELGDSALYLCASSLAAGSSYEQYFGPGTRLTVT.

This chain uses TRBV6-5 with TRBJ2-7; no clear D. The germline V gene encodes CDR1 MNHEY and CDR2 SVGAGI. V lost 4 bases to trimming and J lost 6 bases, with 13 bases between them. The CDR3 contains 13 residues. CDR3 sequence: CASSSTVWAEQYF. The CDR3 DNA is TGTGCCAGCAGTTCTACCGTCTGGGCCGAGCAGTACTTC.

The CDR3 region is CASSPPGTGGSSYEQYF. The CDR3 DNA follows: TGTGCCAGCTCACCACCGGGGACAGGGGGTAGCTCCTACGAGCAGTACTTC. The chain recombines TRBV18 with TRBJ2-7; TRBD1 matches 11 bases. V shed 0 bases, J shed 0 bases, and the junction held 4 bases outside the gene matches. Germline-derived CDR1 and CDR2 are KGHSH and LQKENI. CDR3 length: 17 amino acids. The variable domain in full, completed from reference TRBV18 and TRBJ2-7, reads NAGVMQNPRHLVRRRGQEARLRCSPMKGHSHVYWYRQLPEEGLKFMVYLQKENIIDESGMPKERFSAEFPKEGPSILRIQQVVRGDSAAYFCASSPPGTGGSSYEQYFGPGTRLTVT.

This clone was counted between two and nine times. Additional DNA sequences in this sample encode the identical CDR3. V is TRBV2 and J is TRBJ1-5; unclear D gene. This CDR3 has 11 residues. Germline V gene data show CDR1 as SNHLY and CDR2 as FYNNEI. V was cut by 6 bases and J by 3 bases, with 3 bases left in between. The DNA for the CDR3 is TGTGCCAGCAGCCTCAATCAGCCCCAGCATTTT. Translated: CASSLNQPQHF. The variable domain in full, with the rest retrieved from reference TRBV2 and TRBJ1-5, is EPEVTQTPSHQVTQMGQEVILRCVPISNHLYFYWYRQILGQKVEFLVSFYNNEISEKSEIFDDQFSVERPDGSNFTLKIRSTKLEDSAMYFCASSLNQPQHFGDGTRLSIL.

The CDR3 reads CATSSRTSGDDGYTF. The CDR3 nucleotides are TGTGCCACCAGCTCCCGTACTTCGGGAGATGATGGCTACACCTTC. The rearrangement joins TRBV15 to TRBJ1-2; D gene ambiguous. The CDR3 is 15 residues long. From germline, CDR1 is LNHNV and CDR2 YYDKDF (reference sequence). The V gene lost 5 bases and the J gene lost 6 bases, with 19 bases spanning the gap.